Below, 23 T cell receptor beta chains from the same sample are listed, as sequenced in a study of human T cells and chemical hapten exposure listed by TCRdb under 2021. In light of the paper, this sample's time point label describes: patch test 2, 6 weeks after DPC sensitization. The treatment or condition label, as the study defines it: therapeutic diphenylcyclopropenone sensitization with weekly scalp DPC. Libraries were made using RACE. Instrument on record: NextSeq 500. TCRdb redid the processing of the public reads, applying fastp at Q25 and MiXCR, and retained in-frame beta chains. Entries that share a CDR3 protein sequence are merged under the most common genes and DNA. In this sample the table shows 42,000 or so distinct CDR3 sequences, around 9.3% of which occur a single time. The ten largest clones capture 14% to 15% of the sample. The input for sequencing was whole blood, taken in connection with sensitization to the hapten diphenylcyclopropenone (DPC). These receptors were taken from a woman aged 40 to 55 with alopecia areata. Some clones in this sample may be carry-over from other donors' samples.

This clonotype appeared many times. This chain joins TRBV4-1 and TRBJ2-5, with D uncertain. Germline loops: CDR1 MGHRA, CDR2 YSYEKL. Between the trimmed V and J ends, which lost 1 base and 3 bases, there was a span of 9 bases. The CDR3 length is 14 residues. CDR3 sequence (DNA): TGCGCCAGCAGCCAAGTCCCCGTAAAAGAGACCCAGTACTTC. This codes for CASSQVPVKETQYF.

The rearrangement links TRBV28 to TRBJ2-7; D gene uncertain. The V gene's germline CDR1 is MDHEN and CDR2 SYDVKM. The CDR3 is made up of 12 amino acids. V shed 5 bases and J shed 1 base, with 6 bases lying between them. The CDR3 region has the DNA TGTGCCAGCAGTACCCTTTCCTACGAGCAGTACTTC. It specifies CASSTLSYEQYF. Complete variable domain (other parts from reference TRBV28 and TRBJ2-7): DVKVTQSSRYLVKRTGEKVFLECVQDMDHENMFWYRQDPGLGLRLIYFSYDVKMKEKGDIPEGYSVSREKKERFSLILESASTNQTSMYLCASSTLSYEQYFGPGTRLTVT.

This clonotype was recorded at least ten times. The rearrangement links TRBV20-1 to TRBJ1-6; no clear D. Germline lookup yields CDR1 DFQATT and CDR2 SNEGSKA (reference sequence). The length of the CDR3 is 14 residues. The V end was cut by 4 bases, the J end by 0 bases, with 7 bases between. The CDR3 is CSAKGSSYNSPLHF. Written as DNA, the CDR3 is TGCAGTGCTAAGGGTAGCTCCTATAATTCACCCCTCCACTTT.

This clonotype was picked up many times. V usage is TRBV19 and J usage is TRBJ2-2, with a weak D call TRBD1 (6 bases). CDR1 is LNHDA, CDR2 SQIVND, per germline (reference sequence). V dropped 8 bases and J dropped 5 bases, with 18 bases sitting between them. This CDR3 has 15 residues. CDR3 sequence reads: CASADRPQRTGELFF. DNA for the CDR3: TGTGCCAGTGCTGACAGGCCCCAGAGGACCGGGGAGCTGTTTTTT. The entire variable domain, with the rest obtained from reference TRBV19 and TRBJ2-2, is as follows: DGGITQSPKYLFRKEGQNVTLSCEQNLNHDAMYWYRQDPGQGLRLIYYSQIVNDFQKGDIAEGYSVSREKKESFPLTVTSAQKNPTAFYLCASADRPQRTGELFFGEGSRLTVL.

This clonotype has ten or more counts. The chain recombines TRBV7-2 with TRBJ2-7; a weak D match, TRBD1 (5 bases). V was cut by 5 bases and J by 3 bases, with 11 bases left in between. Germline loops: CDR1 SGHTA, CDR2 FQGNSA. The length of the CDR3 is 13 residues. The CDR3 DNA reads TGTGCCAGCAGCCTGATCAGGGTCTACGAGCAGTACTTC. It is translated as CASSLIRVYEQYF. The variable domain in full, completed from reference TRBV7-2 and TRBJ2-7, reads GAGVSQSPSNKVTEKGKDVELRCDPISGHTALYWYRQSLGQGLEFLIYFQGNSAPDKSGLPSDRFSAERTGGSVSTLTIQRTQQEDSAVYLCASSLIRVYEQYFGPGTRLTVT.

The CDR3 DNA reads TGTGCCAGCAGCTTAGACAGCTACAATGAGCAGTTCTTC. It is translated as CASSLDSYNEQFF. V is TRBV7-9 and J is TRBJ2-1; D is unresolved. Per germline, CDR1 SEHNR and CDR2 FQNEAQ (reference sequence). This CDR3 is 13 amino acids long. Trimming took off 1 base at V and 3 bases at J, with 4 bases between the two ends.

This clonotype was seen many times. The chain employs TRBV2 and TRBJ2-3; 10 nucleotides line up with TRBD2. Germline V gives CDR1 SNHLY, CDR2 FYNNEI. There are 19 residues in the CDR3. V shed 0 bases and J 0 bases; nucleotides not matched to a gene: 9. This chain's CDR3 is CASSEAPELAGESTDTQYF. Written as DNA, the CDR3 is TGTGCCAGCAGTGAAGCCCCCGAGCTAGCGGGGGAGAGCACAGATACGCAGTATTTT.

The V and J genes are TRBV29-1 and TRBJ1-1; D is unresolved. With 5 bases removed from V and 2 bases from J, the gap between germline ends came to 15 bases. From germline, CDR1 is SQVTM and CDR2 ANQGSEA. The CDR3 totals 14 residues. The CDR3 spells CSVLETSRNTEAFF. CDR3 DNA: TGCAGCGTTTTGGAGACCAGCCGAAACACTGAAGCTTTCTTT.

This clonotype was counted ten times or more. This chain connects TRBV6-5 to TRBJ2-2; 9 positions match TRBD2. This CDR3 is 14 amino acids long. Germline trimming cut 7 bases from V and 6 bases from J; bases unmatched to any gene: 6. Germline V lookup: CDR1 MNHEY, CDR2 SVGAGI. CDR3 in amino acids: CASTTLAGPGELFF. CDR3 DNA sequence: TGTGCCAGCACTACCCTAGCGGGGCCCGGGGAGCTGTTTTTT.

This chain uses TRBV25-1 with TRBJ2-3; 7 positions agree with TRBD1. CDR3 length: 10 amino acids. CDR1 is MGHDK and CDR2 is SYGVNS in the germline V gene. After removal of 10 bases from V and 14 bases from J, the junction contained 9 bases not matched to a gene. The CDR3 here is CATEGQTLYF. The DNA of the CDR3 is TGTGCCACTGAGGGACAGACTCTGTATTTT. Full variable domain (rest looked up from reference TRBV25-1 and TRBJ2-3): EADIYQTPRYLVIGTGKKITLECSQTMGHDKMYWYQQDPGMELHLIHYSYGVNSTEKGDLSSESTVSRIRTEHFPLTLESARPSHTSQYLCATEGQTLYFGPGTRLTVL.

Worth noting for this clonotype: A read error may account for a junction end that differs from germline. V gene TRBV5-6 combines with J gene TRBJ2-2; D gene uncertain. The CDR3 runs 15 residues. Germline lookup yields CDR1 SGHDT and CDR2 YYEEEE. CDR3 region: CVSSPTGRGTGELFF. Written as DNA, the CDR3 is TGTGTCAGCAGCCCGACGGGTCGTGGCACCGGGGAGCTGTTTTTT.

In its sample, this clonotype was seen many times. The chain links TRBV12-3 or TRBV12-4 to TRBJ2-7; 9 bases are shared with TRBD1. With 3 bases clipped from V and 6 bases from J, the junction kept 6 bases outside the gene matches. There are 14 residues in the CDR3. CDR3 sequence (DNA): TGTGCCAGCAGTTTCCACAGGGGGCAGGGCGAGCAGTACTTC. Protein: CASSFHRGQGEQYF.

At least ten counts were recorded for this clonotype. The J gene is TRBJ1-6, the V gene TRBV6-2 or TRBV6-3; D is perhaps TRBD1 (5 bases). This CDR3 region has 16 residues. Germline V gene lookup returns CDR1 MNHEY and CDR2 SVGEGT. The ends were cut back, 6 bases at V and 6 bases at J, with 18 bases in the middle. CDR3 bases: TGTGCCAGCAGCCCAGGGACGGTTTCGTCTAATTCACCCCTCCACTTT. Residues: CASSPGTVSSNSPLHF.

The V gene is TRBV28, the J gene TRBJ2-7; 9 bases match TRBD1. V trimming: 11 bases; J trimming: 2 bases; junction bases outside the gene matches: 10. Looked up from germline, CDR1 is MDHEN and CDR2 is SYDVKM. This CDR3 contains 14 residues. The CDR3 loop is CAGTKTGGTYEQYF. For the CDR3, the DNA is TGTGCCGGGACGAAGACAGGGGGAACCTACGAGCAGTACTTC. Variable domain in full (rest from reference TRBV28 and TRBJ2-7): DVKVTQSSRYLVKRTGEKVFLECVQDMDHENMFWYRQDPGLGLRLIYFSYDVKMKEKGDIPEGYSVSREKKERFSLILESASTNQTSMYLCAGTKTGGTYEQYFGPGTRLTVT.

This clonotype was seen ten or more times. V usage is TRBV20-1 and J usage is TRBJ2-7; a weak D match, TRBD1 (6 bases). Germline-derived CDR1 and CDR2 are DFQATT and SNEGSKA (reference sequence). V was trimmed by 6 bases and J by 3 bases, leaving 21 bases between them. The CDR3 has 15 amino acids. Here the CDR3 reads CSAPDKQGWGYEQYF. The DNA for the CDR3 is TGCAGTGCACCGGATAAACAGGGATGGGGCTACGAGCAGTACTTC.

This clonotype occurred many times. This rearrangement joins TRBV11-3 to TRBJ2-3; no definite D call. V gave up 0 bases and J gave up 9 bases, with 10 bases separating them. The CDR3 is made up of 13 amino acids. Germline lookup yields CDR1 SGHNT and CDR2 YENEEA. DNA of the CDR3: TGTGCCAGCAGCTTAGAACGTCGGTCCACGCAGTATTTT. This codes for CASSLERRSTQYF. Variable domain in full (rest from reference TRBV11-3 and TRBJ2-3): EAGVVQSPRYKIIEKKQPVAFWCNPISGHNTLYWYLQNLGQGPELLIRYENEEAVDDSQLPKDRFSAERLKGVDSTLKIQPAELGDSAVYLCASSLERRSTQYFGPGTRLTVL.

Many counts were recorded for this clonotype. The chain employs TRBV2 and TRBJ2-7, with D possibly matching TRBD1 (5 bases). Trimming pared 6 bases from V and 2 bases from J, leaving 14 bases between. The CDR3 loop spans 14 amino acids. Germline V lookup: CDR1 SNHLY, CDR2 FYNNEI. The CDR3 DNA reads TGTGCCAGCAGAAAAGTTACAGGAGCCTACGAGCAGTACTTC. As protein: CASRKVTGAYEQYF.

This clonotype was seen repeatedly, ten times or more. This sequence joins TRBV7-2 and TRBJ2-5; 11 bases are a match to TRBD2. The CDR3 has 18 amino acids. The V segment lost 2 bases and the J segment 0 bases; nucleotides outside the gene matches: 8. Germline V CDR1 and CDR2: SGHTA, FQGNSA. The DNA of the CDR3 is TGTGCCAGCAGCTTAATGCCCCTAGCGGGGGGTTACCAAGAGACCCAGTACTTC. Translation gives CASSLMPLAGGYQETQYF.

The table lists this clonotype with a few counts. The chain carries TRBV2 and TRBJ1-6; D is possibly TRBD1 (5 bases). This CDR3 has 13 residues. Trimming removed 8 bases at V and 8 bases at J, with 13 bases between. Germline lookup yields CDR1 SNHLY and CDR2 FYNNEI. The CDR3 DNA is TGTGCCAGCGAGGGGAGAACCGATTCACCCCTCCACTTT. Its protein product is CASEGRTDSPLHF.

This clonotype was detected ten times or more. The chain links TRBV7-3 to TRBJ1-5, with D possibly TRBD1 on 6 matching bases. V was clipped by 2 bases and J by 6 bases, with 14 bases between them. The CDR3 consists of 15 residues. CDR1 is SGHTA, CDR2 FQGTGA, per germline. The CDR3 nucleotides are TGTGCCAGCAGCTTACAGGGAGGACAGAGTCAGCCCCAGCATTTT. It is translated as CASSLQGGQSQPQHF.

Of note for this clonotype: This could be a read error, since a much larger clone is one nucleotide away. The chain carries TRBV4-3 and TRBJ2-3; no clear D gene. Trimming stripped 0 bases from V and 4 bases from J, with 20 bases between. The CDR3 has 18 residues. Germline V CDR1 and CDR2: LGHNA, YSLEER. Here the CDR3 DNA reads TGCGCCAGCAGCCAAGATCTCCTTGCAGGCTCCCTACCAGATACGCAGTATTTT. It is translated as CASSQDLLAGSLPDTQYF.

The chain couples TRBV7-8 to TRBJ2-3; 7 bases are a match to TRBD2. There are 15 residues in the CDR3. The ends lost 5 bases at V and 9 bases at J; junction bases unmatched: 14. CDR1 is SGHVS, CDR2 FQNEAQ, per germline. CDR3 in amino acids: CASSPVGGRKGTQYF. CDR3 nucleotide sequence: TGTGCCAGCAGCCCGGTGGGAGGGCGCAAGGGAACGCAGTATTTT.

The V call is TRBV9, the J call TRBJ2-3; D remains unclear. This CDR3 contains 17 residues. The V end lost 4 bases, the J end lost 0 bases, and 18 bases lay between the germline ends. In germline, CDR1 is SGDLS, CDR2 YYNGEE. For the CDR3, the DNA is TGTGCCAGCAGCTCAAGATTTTCCCCCAAGAGCACAGATACGCAGTATTTT. Translated, it gives CASSSRFSPKSTDTQYF.